This T cell receptor beta chain was identified during a study of T cell responses to AZD1222 COVID-19 vaccine (dated by TCRdb to the early 2020s). About the study as a whole: A total of about 230 trial participants underwent TCR sequencing, of whom some 210 received two doses of AZD1222 and 26 received two doses of the MenACWY control vaccine. Trial participants were enrolled by age into 18-55, 56-69 and 70-plus year subgroups, with roughly 160, 29 and 62 TCR-sequenced participants respectively.

Comment on this clone: The clone's antigen remains unknown. No base-level quality is on record; no much larger clone is a single base apart.

Between the V and J ends, shortened by 1 base and 8 bases respectively, the junction contains 8 bases. Inclusive of the bounding cysteine and phenylalanine, the CDR3 is 12 residues long. Just the 36-base CDR3 DNA is kept, in frame starting at base 1. From the germline V gene, CDR1 is LGHNA and CDR2 is YSLEER. The paper's findings and limits, for the study overall: Because no samples from the day 14 peak response were available, repertoires could be characterized only after the peak T cell response. Most participants were white British and females outnumbered males, and the authors suggested that clonal diversity may have been underestimated. The 56-69-year group was small, and its depth increase did not reach significance, likely because of low power. The whole spike protein was spanned by vaccine-associated CD4 TCRs, and dominant responses were seen in regions 160-218 and 743-854. Conclusions about previously exposed vaccinees are limited, since just six AZD1222 recipients were seropositive for SARS-CoV-2 at baseline. Reportedly, close to half of the unique spike-specific TCRs recognized epitopes lying outside the regions that are mutated in the B.1.351 and B.1.1.7 variants. Spike-specific TCR breadth and depth rose significantly after two AZD1222 doses compared with day 0 and with MenACWY recipients.

The CDR3 regions of human TCRbeta chains were analyzed by immunosequencing. Turning to the authors' computational methods: TCRs in the repertoires were matched against a reference library of SARS-CoV-2-specific TCRs that had been generated with the MIRA antigen-specificity platform. Breadth was defined as the fraction of unique TCRs that were SARS-CoV-2-associated, and depth was defined as the fraction of total T cells that were SARS-CoV-2-associated. Each spike-specific TCR was assigned to its reactive spike region and to a CD4 or CD8 class using the MIRA data. Log10-transformed breadth and depth values were compared by one-way ANOVA with Sidak's multiple comparisons tests. TCRdb retrieved this table from immuneACCESS and kept in-frame rearrangements only. Not all clones are present; in checked studies, unresolved V genes account for under half, and no reason is known for the remainder. For V, J and clone size, that table is used; D and trimming come from the DNA. Counted in this sample were about 31,000 clones; over 75% of them appeared once. The top ten constitute around 15% of the sample.

The sample's time point label, decoded: about 28 days (+/-7) after the second vaccine dose. Because spike-specific TCR depth and breadth did not differ between the two schedules, AZD1222 recipients who got a second dose at roughly 4 weeks were pooled with those who got a second dose at roughly 12 weeks. The vaccinee samples were drawn from two UK trials, COV001 and COV002, one of which was a single-blind randomized controlled phase 2/3 trial testing AZD1222 (ChAdOx1 nCoV-19) in healthy adults. For TCRbeta chain sequencing, PBMC samples from trial participants were taken at day 0 and at day 28 after the second dose.

This TCR was recovered from an adult who received the AZD1222 COVID-19 vaccine. The receptor chain draws on TRBV4-3 and TRBJ1-1; the D gene cannot be resolved reliably. The sample was peripheral blood, taken 28 days after the second AZD1222 dose. The CDR3 in this case is CASSQGTGEAFF. The nucleotide sequence reads as follows: TGCGCCAGCAGCCAAGGGACGGGGGAAGCTTTCTTT.